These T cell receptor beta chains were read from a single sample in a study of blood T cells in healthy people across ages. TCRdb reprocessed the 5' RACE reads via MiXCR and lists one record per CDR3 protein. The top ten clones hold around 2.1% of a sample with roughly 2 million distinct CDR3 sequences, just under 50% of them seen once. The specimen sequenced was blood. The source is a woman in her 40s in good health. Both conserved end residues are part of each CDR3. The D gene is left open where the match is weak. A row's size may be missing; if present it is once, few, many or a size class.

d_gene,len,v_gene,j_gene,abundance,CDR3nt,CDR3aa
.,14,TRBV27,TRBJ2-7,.,TGTGCCAGCAGTTTAGGAGGGGGATGGAACGAGCAGTACTTC,CASSLGGGWNEQYF
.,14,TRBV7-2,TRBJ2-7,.,TGTGCCAGCAGCGACCGGGCCGGGGGCTACGAGCAGTACTTC,CASSDRAGGYEQYF
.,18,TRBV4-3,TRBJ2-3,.,TGCGCCAGCAGCCGTTCGTGGCCCCCAGGCGCTAGCACAGATACGCAGTATTTT,CASSRSWPPGASTDTQYF
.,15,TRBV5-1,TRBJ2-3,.,TGCGCCAGCAGCTTAGGCGTGTTCTTCACAGATACGCAGTATTTT,CASSLGVFFTDTQYF
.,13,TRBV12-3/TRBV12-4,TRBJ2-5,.,TGTGCCAGCAGCGCTAGCGCGGGGGAGACCCAGTACTTC,CASSASAGETQYF
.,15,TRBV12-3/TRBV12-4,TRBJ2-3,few,TGTGCCAGCACCCCGGACGGTTCTCTTGGGGATACGCAGTATTTT,CASTPDGSLGDTQYF
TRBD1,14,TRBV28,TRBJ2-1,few,TGTGCCAGCAGTTACGATACAGGGGGCAATGAGCAGTTCTTC,CASSYDTGGNEQFF
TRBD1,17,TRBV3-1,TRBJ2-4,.,TGTGCCAGCAGCCTACTCACGACAGGGGTAGCCAAAAACATTCAGTACTTC,CASSLLTTGVAKNIQYF
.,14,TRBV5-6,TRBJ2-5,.,TGTGCCAGCAGCTTGGTACAGCTTGAAGAGACCCAGTACTTC,CASSLVQLEETQYF
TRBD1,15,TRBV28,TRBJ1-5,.,TGTGCCAGCAGGATGACAGGGGGCAACAATCAGCCCCAGCATTTT,CASRMTGGNNQPQHF
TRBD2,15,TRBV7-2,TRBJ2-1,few,TGTGCCAGCAGCTCCAGCCGGGACTACCGACATGAGCAGTTCTTC,CASSSSRDYRHEQFF
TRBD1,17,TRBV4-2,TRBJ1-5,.,TGTGCCAGCAGCCAACTTCGGAAGGGGGCAAGCAATCAGCCCCAGCATTTT,CASSQLRKGASNQPQHF
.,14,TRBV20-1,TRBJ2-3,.,TGCAGTGCTAGAGATAGCGGCACGGTGGATACGCAGTATTTT,CSARDSGTVDTQYF
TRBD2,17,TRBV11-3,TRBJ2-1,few,TGTGCCAGCAGCTTAGCCCCGACTAGCGGGCTTGGGAATGAGCAGTTCTTC,CASSLAPTSGLGNEQFF
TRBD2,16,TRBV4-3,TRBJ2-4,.,TGCGCCAGCAGCCAGACTAGCGGGGGGATCCGAAACATTCAGTACTTC,CASSQTSGGIRNIQYF
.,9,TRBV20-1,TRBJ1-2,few,TGCAGTCCGGTATATGGCTACACCTTC,CSPVYGYTF
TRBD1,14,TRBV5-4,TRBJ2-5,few,TGTGCCAGCAGCCAGACAGGGGACCAAGAGACCCAGTACTTC,CASSQTGDQETQYF
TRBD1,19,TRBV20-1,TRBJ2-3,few,TGCAGTGCTAGAGGGGGGGGACAACAGGGGGCACGGAGCACAGATACGCAGTATTTT,CSARGGGQQGARSTDTQYF
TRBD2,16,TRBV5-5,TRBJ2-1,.,TGTGCCAGCAGCACTGGCGCGGGACTAGAGGGGAATGAGCAGTTCTTC,CASSTGAGLEGNEQFF
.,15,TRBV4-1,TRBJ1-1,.,TGCGCCAGCAGCCAAGGGGTCCAGATGAACACTGAAGCTTTCTTT,CASSQGVQMNTEAFF
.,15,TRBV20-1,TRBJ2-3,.,TGCAGTGCTAGAGAAGACAGCTTCCGCACAGATACGCAGTATTTT,CSAREDSFRTDTQYF
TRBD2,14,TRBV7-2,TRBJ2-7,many,TGTGCCAGCAGCTCCCTAGCGGGGGTCGGCGAGCAGTACTTC,CASSSLAGVGEQYF
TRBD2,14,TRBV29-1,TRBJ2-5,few,TGCAGCGTTGGCCGGCTAGCGGTCAAAGAGACCCAGTACTTC,CSVGRLAVKETQYF
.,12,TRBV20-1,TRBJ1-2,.,TGCAGTGCTAGAGATATAGGTTATGGCTACACCTTC,CSARDIGYGYTF
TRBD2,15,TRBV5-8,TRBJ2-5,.,TGTGCCAGCAGCTCGGTAGCGGGGGGGCCGAAGACCCAGTACTTC,CASSSVAGGPKTQYF
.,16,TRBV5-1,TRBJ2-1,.,TGCGCCAGCAGATCGGATGCGGGGAGCTCCTACAATGAGCAGTTCTTC,CASRSDAGSSYNEQFF
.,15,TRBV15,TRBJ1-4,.,TGTGCCACCAGCAGACCCGGGGCCCTTAATGAAAAACTGTTTTTT,CATSRPGALNEKLFF
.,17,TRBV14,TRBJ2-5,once,TGTGCCAGCAGCCAAGATAGATGGGGGTTGGGGAGAGAGACCCAGTACTTC,CASSQDRWGLGRETQYF
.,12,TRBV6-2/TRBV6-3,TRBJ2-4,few,TGTGCCAGCGGGGAAGCCAAAAACATTCAGTACTTC,CASGEAKNIQYF
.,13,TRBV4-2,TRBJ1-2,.,TGTGCCAGCAGCCAACCCACAAGCAGTGGCTACACCTTC,CASSQPTSSGYTF
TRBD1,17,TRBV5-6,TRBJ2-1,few,TGTGCCAGCAGCCTAGACAGGGGCCGACCCTCCTACAATGAGCAGTTCTTC,CASSLDRGRPSYNEQFF
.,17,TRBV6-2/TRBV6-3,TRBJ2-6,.,TGTGCCAGCAGTTACCCAGGAACAGGGTCTGGGGCCAACGTCCTGACTTTC,CASSYPGTGSGANVLTF
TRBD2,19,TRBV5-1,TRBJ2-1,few,TGCGCCAGCAGCTTCAGTTGGACTAGCGGGGGGCCGCGTAACAATGAGCAGTTCTTC,CASSFSWTSGGPRNNEQFF
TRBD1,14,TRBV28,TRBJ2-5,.,TGTGCCAGCAGTCCTCGACAGGGGCCCGAGACCCAGTACTTC,CASSPRQGPETQYF
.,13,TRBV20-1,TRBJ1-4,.,TGCAGTGCTAGAGGGCCCGGGGATGAAAAACTGTTTTTT,CSARGPGDEKLFF
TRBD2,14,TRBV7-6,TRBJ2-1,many,TGTGCCAGCAGCCTCGGGACTAGTGGCGATGAGCAGTTCTTC,CASSLGTSGDEQFF
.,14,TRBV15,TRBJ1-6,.,TGTGCCACCAGCAGAGACAGGGTGAATTCACCCCTCCACTTT,CATSRDRVNSPLHF
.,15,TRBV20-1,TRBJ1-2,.,TGCAGTGCTAGAGGGCGAGGGGGGCAGTACTATGGCTACACCTTC,CSARGRGGQYYGYTF
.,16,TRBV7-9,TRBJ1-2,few,TGTGCCAGCAGCTTTATTCCAGGGGCTGACAACTATGGCTACACCTTC,CASSFIPGADNYGYTF
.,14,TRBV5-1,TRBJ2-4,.,TGCGCCAGCAGGGAACAGGTGACCAAAAACATTCAGTACTTC,CASREQVTKNIQYF
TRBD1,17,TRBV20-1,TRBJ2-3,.,TGCAGTGCGCGACGTACCGGGACAGGGTTTAGCACAGATACGCAGTATTTT,CSARRTGTGFSTDTQYF
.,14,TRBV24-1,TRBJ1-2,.,TGTGCCACCAGTGAAGAGGGGTTCATCTATGGCTACACCTTC,CATSEEGFIYGYTF
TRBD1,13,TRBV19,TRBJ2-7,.,TGTGCCAGTAGTGGGACAGTTACCTACGAGCAGTACTTC,CASSGTVTYEQYF
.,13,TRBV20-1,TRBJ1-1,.,TGCAGTGCTAGACGGGATATGAACACTGAAGCTTTCTTT,CSARRDMNTEAFF
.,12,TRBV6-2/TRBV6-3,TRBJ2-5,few,TGTGCCAGCAGTGACAGCCCAGAGACCCAGTACTTC,CASSDSPETQYF
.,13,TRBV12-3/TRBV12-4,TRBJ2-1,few,TGTGCCAGCAGTTATGGGAACCCCAATGAGCAGTTCTTC,CASSYGNPNEQFF
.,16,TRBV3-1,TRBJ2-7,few,TGTGCCAGCAGCCAAGATCAGGCGGGCTTTACCTACGAGCAGTACTTC,CASSQDQAGFTYEQYF
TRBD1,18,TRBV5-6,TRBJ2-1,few,TGTGCCAGCAGCTTGGGGGACAGGGGGATAGCCACCTACAATGAGCAGTTCTTC,CASSLGDRGIATYNEQFF
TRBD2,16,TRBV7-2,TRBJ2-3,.,TGTGCCAGCAGCATAACTAGCGCTCTGAACACAGATACGCAGTATTTT,CASSITSALNTDTQYF
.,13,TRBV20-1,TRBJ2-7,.,TGCAGTGCTAGGATAGCCGTTACAGGCGAGCAGTACTTC,CSARIAVTGEQYF
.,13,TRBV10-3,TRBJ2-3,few,TGTGCCATCCGACCCTCCAGCACAGATACGCAGTATTTT,CAIRPSSTDTQYF
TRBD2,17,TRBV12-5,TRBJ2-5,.,TGTGCTAGTGGTTTGGGAGCCAGCGGGGGACACCAAGAGACCCAGTACTTC,CASGLGASGGHQETQYF
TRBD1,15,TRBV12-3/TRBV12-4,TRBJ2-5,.,TGTGCCAGCAGTATATCGGGACAGGGAGGAGAGACCCAGTACTTC,CASSISGQGGETQYF
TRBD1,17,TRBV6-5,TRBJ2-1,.,TGTGCCAGCAGTTCTAGGCGGGGGACAGGGAGGCGCAATGAGCAGTTCTTC,CASSSRRGTGRRNEQFF
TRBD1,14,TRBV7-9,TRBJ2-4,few,TGTGCCAGCGCTCTACAGGGGGCCAAAAACATTCAGTACTTC,CASALQGAKNIQYF
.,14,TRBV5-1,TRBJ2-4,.,TGCGCCAGCAGCTTAACAGCTACCAAAAACATTCAGTACTTC,CASSLTATKNIQYF
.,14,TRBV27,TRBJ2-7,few,TGTGCCAGCAGTGTCGGCCCTTCCCAGGGCGAGCAGTACTTC,CASSVGPSQGEQYF
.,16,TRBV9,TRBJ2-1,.,TGTGCCAGCCGCGGGGCCACAGGGCTCGGCTCCAATGAGCAGTTCTTC,CASRGATGLGSNEQFF
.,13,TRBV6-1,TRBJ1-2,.,TGTGCCAGCACCGACCCGGGGAGAGGCGGCTACACCTTC,CASTDPGRGGYTF